Presented here are 20 T cell receptor beta chains from one specimen sequenced in a study of regulatory T cells in long-lasting Graves disease. Combining iRepertoire HTBI primers with Arm-PCR of CDR3 regions, the authors built TCR beta libraries. One entry per CDR3 protein results from TCRdb running MiXCR on the multiplex PCR reads. The table includes roughly 430,000 distinct CDR3 sequences, 21% detected once. Time point here: persistent/refractory GD, antithyroid drugs over 5 years with positive TRAb. The TCR library was prepared using RNA isolated from PBMCs. Here the sequenced sample was peripheral blood mononuclear cells (PBMCs), taken when the disease was refractory, from a patient treated with antithyroid drugs. These receptors originate from a female donor with Graves disease.

The chain uses TRBV7-9 and TRBJ2-7; 10 bases align to TRBD1. The CDR3 runs 15 residues. Trimming at V came to 3 bases and at J to 7 bases, leaving 9 bases not matched to a gene. In germline, CDR1 is SEHNR, CDR2 FQNEAQ (reference sequence). The CDR3 DNA reads as TGTGCCAGCAGCTTGGCTTGGACAGGGGGGGATGAGCAGTACTTC. Translation gives CASSLAWTGGDEQYF.

J is TRBJ2-7 and V is TRBV4-1; D unclear. The CDR3 is 14 amino acids. Germline CDR1 and CDR2: MGHRA and YSYEKL. V shed 0 bases and J shed 4 bases, with 10 bases lying between them. The CDR3, as DNA: TGCGCCAGCAGCCAAGATTTCACCCTATACGAGCAGTACTTC. This sequence encodes CASSQDFTLYEQYF.

This clonotype was seen at least ten times. The chain couples TRBV27 to TRBJ2-7, with D hard to call. V lost 2 bases and J 0 bases, leaving 11 bases between the germline ends. CDR1 MNHEY and CDR2 SMNVEV come from the germline V gene (reference sequence). The CDR3 extends over 15 amino acids. This CDR3 is CASSLVRKPSYEQYF. The CDR3 DNA sequence: TGTGCCAGCAGTTTAGTCCGTAAGCCCTCCTACGAGCAGTACTTC.

This clonotype was counted at least ten times. CDR3: CASSIRTSGNTRETQYF. The CDR3 DNA follows: TGTGCCAGCAGCATAAGGACTAGCGGTAATACGAGGGAGACCCAGTACTTC. This chain connects TRBV12-3 or TRBV12-4 to TRBJ2-5, with 10 bases that match TRBD2. Trimming took 6 bases from V and 5 from J; bases not matched to a gene: 15. The CDR3 totals 17 residues.

This clonotype was detected ten times or more. CDR3 nucleotides: TGTGCCAGCGGTTCGGGGGGTTCTAACTATGGCTACACCTTC. This translates into CASGSGGSNYGYTF. V usage is TRBV6-2 or TRBV6-3 and J usage is TRBJ1-2; tentatively, D is TRBD1 (5 bases). V was clipped by 8 bases and J by 0 bases, with 13 bases between them. This CDR3 contains 14 residues. Germline V gene lookup returns CDR1 MNHEY and CDR2 SVGEGT.

This clonotype was seen many times. The chain links TRBV7-8 to TRBJ1-1; D possibly corresponds to TRBD1 (5 bases). The CDR3 length is 14 residues. Trimming cost V 0 bases and J 4 bases, with 9 bases left between them. CDR1 and CDR2 (germline): SGHVS, FQNEAQ. CDR3 coding DNA: TGTGCCAGCAGCTTAGCGGGGGGATCCACTGAAGCTTTCTTT. It translates to CASSLAGGSTEAFF.

This clonotype was picked up many times. The chain uses TRBV7-3 and TRBJ2-2; unclear D gene. This CDR3 is 13 amino acids long. Germline loops: CDR1 SGHTA, CDR2 FQGTGA. V shed 5 bases and J shed 7 bases, with 11 bases lying between them. The CDR3 region is CASSPLDGGELFF. CDR3 DNA: TGTGCCAGCAGCCCACTTGATGGCGGGGAGCTGTTTTTT.

This clonotype occurred a few times. This CDR3 is CASSPTALAGDTGELFF. DNA of the CDR3: TGTGCCAGCAGCCCTACCGCTCTAGCGGGGGACACCGGGGAGCTGTTTTTT. This chain connects TRBV5-4 to TRBJ2-2, with 10 positions matching TRBD2. Looked up from germline, CDR1 is SGHNT and CDR2 is YYREEE (reference sequence). V shed 4 bases and J 3 bases; nucleotides not matched to a gene: 9. This CDR3 is 17 amino acids long.

This clonotype was seen repeatedly, ten times or more. The CDR3 region is CASSFGPEAFF. In nucleotides, the CDR3 is TGTGCCAGCAGTTTCGGCCCTGAAGCTTTCTTT. The chain links TRBV28 to TRBJ1-1; D is unclear. This CDR3 region has 11 residues. V gave up 3 bases and J gave up 6 bases, with 5 bases separating them. Per the germline V gene, CDR1 is MDHEN and CDR2 is SYDVKM.

V is TRBV14 and J is TRBJ1-1; no firm D call. CDR3 length: 14 residues. V was trimmed by 4 bases and J by 0 bases, leaving 9 bases between them. Germline CDR1 reads SGHDN; CDR2 reads FVKESK. The DNA of the CDR3 is TGTGCCAGCAGCCCCAGAACGTTGAACACTGAAGCTTTCTTT. Residues: CASSPRTLNTEAFF. Combining the CDR3 with reference TRBV14 and TRBJ1-1 gives the whole variable domain EAGVTQFPSHSVIEKGQTVTLRCDPISGHDNLYWYRRVMGKEIKFLLHFVKESKQDESGMPNNRFLAERTGGTYSTLKVQPAELEDSGVYFCASSPRTLNTEAFFGQGTRLTVV.

Only a few counts were recorded for this clonotype. The rearrangement joins TRBV2 to TRBJ2-2; 7 bases fit TRBD1. Losses at the gene ends were 4 bases for V and 5 bases for J; bases not matched to a gene: 10. The CDR3 extends over 16 amino acids. Germline CDR1 and CDR2: SNHLY and FYNNEI. CDR3 residues: CASSVRGHLATGELFF. CDR3 bases: TGTGCCAGCAGTGTAAGGGGGCACCTTGCGACCGGGGAGCTGTTTTTT.

This clonotype showed up many times. V usage is TRBV11-2 and J usage is TRBJ2-7; D ambiguous. Germline assignment: CDR1 SGHAT and CDR2 FQNNGV. The CDR3 length is 13 residues. The V and J ends lost 3 bases and 0 bases respectively, with 6 bases between them. CDR3 in amino acids: CASSLLSSYEQYF. In DNA, the CDR3 is TGTGCCAGCAGCTTGCTGAGCTCCTACGAGCAGTACTTC.

This clonotype occurred many times. The V gene is TRBV2, the J gene TRBJ2-7; D gene uncertain. V gave up 1 base and J gave up 7 bases, with 8 bases separating them. This CDR3 region has 12 residues. Germline V gene sequence: CDR1 SNHLY, CDR2 FYNNEI. DNA of the CDR3: TGTGCCAGCAGTGAAGACACCTTGGAGCAGTACTTC. Its translation is CASSEDTLEQYF.

A few counts support this clonotype. The DNA of the CDR3 is TGTGCCAGCAGCCAAGTAAGACAGGGGGGGAACTATGGCTACACCTTC. It encodes CASSQVRQGGNYGYTF. The rearrangement links TRBV3-1 to TRBJ1-2; TRBD1 aligns across 9 bases. There are 16 residues in the CDR3. Per the germline V gene, CDR1 is LGHDT and CDR2 is YNNKEL (reference sequence). Losses at the gene ends were 1 base for V and 2 bases for J; bases not matched to a gene: 5.

The rearrangement uses TRBV3-1 and TRBJ2-4; 9 bases agree with TRBD1. Losses at the gene ends were 1 base for V and 0 bases for J; bases not matched to a gene: 4. The CDR3 is 17 residues long. Germline V gives CDR1 LGHDT, CDR2 YNNKEL (reference sequence). The CDR3: CASSQGQGVVAKNIQYF. The CDR3, as DNA: TGTGCCAGCAGCCAAGGACAGGGGGTTGTAGCCAAAAACATTCAGTACTTC.

This clonotype was counted many times. The chain joins TRBV15 to TRBJ2-2; no reliable D call. This CDR3 contains 14 residues. Trimming removed 6 bases from V and 4 bases from J, with 12 bases in between. Germline V gene lookup returns CDR1 LNHNV and CDR2 YYDKDF (reference sequence). Here the CDR3 DNA reads TGTGCCACCAGGGCAGCCCGTTCCACCGGGGAGCTGTTTTTT. Translation gives CATRAARSTGELFF.

In its sample, this clonotype was seen many times. The chain combines TRBV6-2 or TRBV6-3 with TRBJ1-1; no clear D. The CDR3 runs 13 residues. V lost 3 bases to trimming and J lost 3 bases, with 8 bases between them. Germline V gene sequence: CDR1 MNHEY, CDR2 SVGEGT. CDR3 loop: CASSYFADTEAFF. As DNA, the CDR3 is TGTGCCAGCAGTTATTTCGCGGACACTGAAGCTTTCTTT.

This clonotype was counted many times. This rearrangement joins TRBV28 to TRBJ1-1; 8 positions match TRBD1. Trimming cost V 6 bases and J 5 bases; bases outside gene matches: 8. The CDR3 loop spans 14 amino acids. Germline CDR1 and CDR2: MDHEN and SYDVKM. The CDR3 DNA sequence: TGTGCCAGCAGGCCCGGGGACAGGAGGACTGAAGCTTTCTTT. Its translation: CASRPGDRRTEAFF.

This clonotype was counted ten times or more. The chain uses TRBV3-1 and TRBJ2-5; D is unresolved. The V gene's germline CDR1 is LGHDT and CDR2 YNNKEL (reference sequence). V was trimmed by 1 base and J by 5 bases, leaving 11 bases between them. This CDR3 is 14 amino acids long. The CDR3 spells CASSQVRVLETQYF. CDR3 nucleotides: TGTGCCAGCAGCCAAGTCCGGGTTTTGGAGACCCAGTACTTC.

This clonotype appeared many times. The rearrangement links TRBV28 to TRBJ2-7; D might be TRBD1 (5 bases). The CDR3 is made up of 16 amino acids. V was cut by 6 bases and J by 0 bases, with 18 bases left in between. CDR1 and CDR2 from the germline V gene are MDHEN and SYDVKM. The chain's CDR3 is CASREEGHMSSYEQYF. CDR3 nucleotides: TGTGCCAGCAGGGAAGAAGGACATATGAGCTCCTACGAGCAGTACTTC. Filled out from reference TRBV28 and TRBJ2-7, the complete variable domain reads DVKVTQSSRYLVKRTGEKVFLECVQDMDHENMFWYRQDPGLGLRLIYFSYDVKMKEKGDIPEGYSVSREKKERFSLILESASTNQTSMYLCASREEGHMSSYEQYFGPGTRLTVT.